This T cell receptor beta chain was recovered during a study of T cell changes during pregnancy in multiple sclerosis. This CDR3 has 12 residues. Trimming cost V 8 bases and J 5 bases, with 13 bases left between them. CDR1 is SGHRS and CDR2 is YFSETQ in the germline V gene. This table comes from immunoSEQ multiplex PCR, and its TCRdb copy is limited to in-frame clones, with some not included. The sample shows about 61,000 clones, under 95% of them seen only once. This sequence joins TRBV5-1 and TRBJ1-1; a possible D gene is TRBD1 (6 bases). This material consisted of peripheral blood, taken in the first trimester of pregnancy. This receptor was obtained from a female donor in good health, enrolled as a control in a pregnancy study. DNA of the CDR3: TGCGCCAGATTTAACAGGGCTACTGAAGCTTTCTTT. This encodes CARFNRATEAFF.